This passage covers 3 T cell receptor beta chains from one sample sequenced in a study of blood T cell repertoires in COVID-19. Some clones are missing from TCRdb's copy, which holds only in-frame ones; the method was immunoSEQ multiplex PCR. The sample contains some 380,000 clones, nearly 90% of which appear only once. Sequencing input: peripheral blood. The source of these receptors is a man aged 18 to 35 with active or convalescent COVID-19.

The rearrangement links TRBV9 to TRBJ2-1; TRBD1 aligns across 7 bases. Germline V CDR1 and CDR2: SGDLS, YYNGEE. V gave up 0 bases and J gave up 5 bases; unmatched junction bases: 2. The CDR3 loop spans 14 amino acids. The CDR3 DNA reads as TGTGCCAGCAGCGTAGGGACAGGCCACAATGAGCAGTTCTTC. Translating gives CASSVGTGHNEQFF.

V gene TRBV6-5 combines with J gene TRBJ2-7, with TRBD2 identical over 7 bases. The V and J ends lost 8 bases and 10 bases, in that order; junction bases with no gene match: 8. The CDR3 consists of 11 residues. Per germline, CDR1 MNHEY and CDR2 SVGAGI. CDR3: CASWGGASQYF. Here the CDR3 DNA reads TGTGCCAGCTGGGGGGGTGCTTCTCAGTACTTC.

This clone was counted between two and nine times. This chain uses TRBV27 with TRBJ2-2, with TRBD2 identical over 12 bases. This CDR3 is built from 15 residues. Germline V gives CDR1 MNHEY, CDR2 SMNVEV (reference sequence). Unmatched junction bases numbered 6, after V lost 7 bases and J lost 6 bases. The DNA for the CDR3 is TGTGCCAGCACCCTGGGACTAGCGGGCGCCGGGGAGCTGTTTTTT. Its translation: CASTLGLAGAGELFF.